A selection of T cell receptor beta chains follows, all from one sample in a study of blood T cell repertoires in COVID-19. Clones were sequenced by immunoSEQ multiplex PCR, and TCRdb holds only the in-frame ones, with some missing. This sample has 260,000 or so clones, with about 87% found just once. Sequenced: peripheral blood. The origin of the receptors is a human donor in a cohort sampled during active COVID-19. The CDR3 runs from the conserved cysteine through the conserved F or W. A D gene is named only where the DNA matches it firmly. Size tells how often a clone was seen (once, few, many) or the class of an expanded clone, and some rows leave it out.

abundance | d_gene | j_gene | v_gene | CDR3nt | CDR3aa
. | . | TRBJ1-6 | TRBV14 | TGTGCCAGCAGCCCATTGAGAGTACATAATTCACCCCTCCACTTT | CASSPLRVHNSPLHF
. | . | TRBJ1-2 | TRBV28 | TGTGCCAGCACCTCGGGGGGGGCAGCCTATGGCTACACCTTC | CASTSGGAAYGYTF
. | TRBD1 | TRBJ1-6 | TRBV6-1 | TGTGCCAGCAGTGAAGGGGACAGATATAATTCACCCCTCCACTTT | CASSEGDRYNSPLHF
. | TRBD2 | TRBJ2-3 | TRBV11-3 | TGTGCCAGCAGCCCATTCCCTGGACTAGCGGGAGGAGATACGCAGTATTTT | CASSPFPGLAGGDTQYF
. | TRBD2 | TRBJ2-1 | TRBV7-2 | TGTGCCAGCAGACCAAGCGGGGGGAGGAACAATGAGCAGTTCTTC | CASRPSGGRNNEQFF
. | . | TRBJ2-2 | TRBV19 | TGTGCCAGTAGTATGTCCAGGGGCACCGGGGAGCTGTTTTTT | CASSMSRGTGELFF
. | . | TRBJ2-7 | TRBV5-4 | TGTGCCAGCAGCCCGGGGAAAGGTGGGCAGTACTTC | CASSPGKGGQYF
once | . | TRBJ1-5 | TRBV24-1 | TGTGCCACCAGTGATTTTTCGGGACAAACCGCGCGCCAGCCCCAGCATTTT | CATSDFSGQTARQPQHF
. | . | TRBJ1-1 | TRBV18 | TGTGCCAGCTCACCGCGGGGCCCGAGTCGGGTGGGAGGGTCTGAAGCTTTCTTT | CASSPRGPSRVGGSEAFF
. | TRBD2 | TRBJ2-4 | TRBV12-5 | TGTGCTAGTGGTTTGTGGGTAGCGGGAGGTTTTAAAAACATTCAGTACTTC | CASGLWVAGGFKNIQYF
. | . | TRBJ2-7 | TRBV5-1 | TGCGCCAGCAGCCGGCAGGGGTATTCATACGAGCAGTACTTC | CASSRQGYSYEQYF
. | TRBD1 | TRBJ2-5 | TRBV5-4 | TGTGCCAGCAGCTTGTTGGGACTTGGGGCAGGGGGCGGGGAGACCCAGTACTTC | CASSLLGLGAGGGETQYF
. | . | TRBJ2-7 | TRBV27 | TGTGCCAGCAGCCCCGGGCGGGCTGGGTCCGAGCAGTACTTC | CASSPGRAGSEQYF
. | TRBD2 | TRBJ2-7 | TRBV28 | TGTGCCAGCAGTTTAGGTGGGAGGGTTACCTACGAGCAGTACTTC | CASSLGGRVTYEQYF
. | . | TRBJ1-5 | TRBV10-3 | TGTGCCATCAGTGAGAACACGGGGCAGCCCCAGCATTTT | CAISENTGQPQHF
. | . | TRBJ1-3 | TRBV5-5 | TGTGCCAGCAGCTTGGCCCGTGTATACTCTGGAAACACCATATATTTT | CASSLARVYSGNTIYF
. | TRBD1 | TRBJ1-1 | TRBV11-2 | TGTGCCAGCAGCTTAGTGGGCAGGGGGCGATTTCGAACTGAAGCTTTCTTT | CASSLVGRGRFRTEAFF
. | . | TRBJ2-1 | TRBV19 | TGTGCCAGTAGTATGGTAGGGCGGGGATACAATGAGCAGTTCTTC | CASSMVGRGYNEQFF
. | TRBD2 | TRBJ2-7 | TRBV2 | TGTGCCAGCAATAAGCGGGGGGGAACCTACGAGCAGTACTTC | CASNKRGGTYEQYF
. | TRBD2 | TRBJ2-1 | TRBV7-2 | TGTGCCAGCAGCGCTTTAGCGGGGGGGCGTCGGGGTGAGCAGTTCTTC | CASSALAGGRRGEQFF
. | . | TRBJ2-6 | TRBV5-4 | TGTGCCAGCAGCCCGGACTCACGGCCCAACGTCCTGACTTTC | CASSPDSRPNVLTF
few | TRBD1 | TRBJ2-7 | TRBV6-5 | TGTGCCAGCGCCCGGGACAGGGTGGCCTACGAGCAGTACTTC | CASARDRVAYEQYF
. | . | TRBJ1-2 | TRBV19 | TGTGCCAGTAGTATAGATCCCGGACAGCGGAACACCTTC | CASSIDPGQRNTF
. | . | TRBJ2-3 | TRBV14 | TGTGCCAGCAGCCAAGATCGGGGGACAGATACGCAGTATTTT | CASSQDRGTDTQYF
. | TRBD1 | TRBJ2-3 | TRBV28 | TGTGCCAGCAGTTCGGGACAGGTAGGCACAGATACGCAGTATTTT | CASSSGQVGTDTQYF
. | . | TRBJ1-1 | TRBV6-6 | TGTGCCAGCACTCCTCGACAGCCCTCAATTTGGTCTGAAGCTTTCTTT | CASTPRQPSIWSEAFF
. | TRBD2 | TRBJ2-2 | TRBV4-2 | TGTGCCAGCAGCCAAGACGGGGGGGCAAACGGGGAGCTGTTTTTT | CASSQDGGANGELFF
. | . | TRBJ1-1 | TRBV29-1 | TGCAGCGTTGCTGGTAGCCAAATTGGGGCTTTCTTT | CSVAGSQIGAFF
. | TRBD1 | TRBJ1-2 | TRBV2 | TGTGCCAGCAGTGGACAGGGGGCGGATGGCTACACCTTC | CASSGQGADGYTF
. | . | TRBJ2-5 | TRBV14 | TGTGCCAGCAGCCTATCTATGGCCCTAGATCGGGAGACCCAGTACTTC | CASSLSMALDRETQYF
. | . | TRBJ2-1 | TRBV28 | TGTGCCAGCAGTTTTCTAGGCAATGAGCAGTTCTTC | CASSFLGNEQFF
. | TRBD1 | TRBJ2-7 | TRBV5-1 | TGCGCCAGCAGCCCAGGACAGGGGGATCTGTACTTC | CASSPGQGDLYF
. | TRBD1 | TRBJ2-2 | TRBV19 | TGTGCCAGTAGTACTCAACAGGGGCGGACCGGGGAGCTGTTTTTT | CASSTQQGRTGELFF
few | TRBD1 | TRBJ1-1 | TRBV12-3/TRBV12-4 | TGTGCCAGCAGCACAGGGGGAGCTGAAGCTTTCTTT | CASSTGGAEAFF
. | . | TRBJ2-7 | TRBV5-4 | TGTGCCAGCAGCTTGGGCGGCGGGAAAAACTACGAGCAGTACTTC | CASSLGGGKNYEQYF
. | . | TRBJ1-1 | TRBV29-1 | TGCAGCGGGGGGGGAGGCGGAACTGAAGCTTTCTTT | CSGGGGGTEAFF
. | TRBD1 | TRBJ1-1 | TRBV3-1/TRBV3-2 | TGTGCCAGCAGCCCCCAACAGGGGGCGAGTGCTATGGGATCTGAAGCTTTCTTT | CASSPQQGASAMGSEAFF
. | TRBD2 | TRBJ2-2 | TRBV19 | TGTGCCAGCAACACCCGGACTAGCGGGGTAGGGGAGCTGTTTTTT | CASNTRTSGVGELFF
. | TRBD1 | TRBJ2-3 | TRBV10-1 | TGCGCCAGCAGTGAGCCTGGGACAGGGGGCAAGGATACGCAGTATTTT | CASSEPGTGGKDTQYF
once | . | TRBJ1-1 | TRBV9 | TGTGCCAGCAGCCCATTCCGTGCGGGCGGGAACACTGAAGCTTTCTTT | CASSPFRAGGNTEAFF
. | . | TRBJ1-1 | TRBV5-1 | TGCGCCAGCAGCTTGGATCCGGTGAACACTGAAGCTTTCTTT | CASSLDPVNTEAFF
. | . | TRBJ2-5 | TRBV5-1 | TGCGCCAGCAGACCCGCGCCGTACCAAGAGACCCAGTACTTC | CASRPAPYQETQYF
. | TRBD1 | TRBJ1-1 | TRBV7-2 | TGTGCCAGCAGCTTAGGAGGGGACAGATTGAACACTGAAGCTTTCTTT | CASSLGGDRLNTEAFF
few | TRBD2 | TRBJ2-1 | TRBV5-1 | TGCGCCAGCAGCTTGCAAACCCTGACTAGCGGGTTTAATGAGCAGTTCTTC | CASSLQTLTSGFNEQFF
. | TRBD1 | TRBJ2-7 | TRBV5-3 | TGTGCCAGAAGCCCGGGACAGGGGACCTACGAGCAGTACTTC | CARSPGQGTYEQYF
few | TRBD1 | TRBJ1-5 | TRBV5-1 | TGCGCCAGCAGCTTGGAGGGGGCGGGCAATCAGCCCCAGCATTTT | CASSLEGAGNQPQHF
. | TRBD2 | TRBJ2-1 | TRBV24-1 | TGTGCCACCGACCTCCGGGAAGCGGGAGATCTTGGTGAGCAGTTCTTC | CATDLREAGDLGEQFF
. | . | TRBJ2-3 | TRBV4-3 | TGCGCCAGCAGCCAAGATCACTCTCGGTCAGATACGCAGTATTTT | CASSQDHSRSDTQYF